A selection of T cell receptor beta chains follows, all from one sample in a study of T cells in Graves' hyperthyroidism and ophthalmopathy. TCRdb called the multiplex PCR reads again in MiXCR, with one record for every CDR3 protein. The table records a few hundred thousand distinct CDR3 sequences, about an eighth of them present only once. Sequencing used blood. These receptors were collected from a young woman with Graves' hyperthyroidism. Both conserved end residues are part of each CDR3. The D gene is left open where the match is weak. Size values are once, few and many counts, or a class for expanded clones, and some rows have none.

v_gene	d_gene	abundance	j_gene	len	CDR3aa	CDR3nt
TRBV2	NA	many	TRBJ1-3	15	CASSPLGGAGNTIYF	TGTGCCAGCAGTCCCCTGGGGGGAGCCGGAAACACCATATATTTT
TRBV28	NA	NA	TRBJ2-3	18	CASFPPGAPGASTDTQYF	TGTGCCAGCTTCCCCCCGGGAGCCCCAGGAGCCAGCACAGATACGCAGTATTTT
TRBV20-1	NA	few	TRBJ1-3	14	CSARNRDSGNTIYF	TGCAGTGCTAGAAACAGGGACTCTGGAAACACCATATATTTT
TRBV18	NA	many	TRBJ2-7	11	CANSQAYEQYF	TGTGCCAACTCACAAGCCTACGAGCAGTACTTC
TRBV11-2	TRBD2	NA	TRBJ2-7	18	CASSFHPKLAGVSYEQYF	TGTGCCAGCAGCTTCCATCCCAAACTAGCGGGAGTATCCTACGAGCAGTACTTC
TRBV6-5	TRBD1	many	TRBJ2-7	15	CASSYSRDRVYEQYF	TGTGCCAGCAGTTACTCCCGGGACAGGGTCTACGAGCAGTACTTC
TRBV6-1	NA	few	TRBJ2-5	16	CASSHRIGVNQETQYF	TGTGCCAGCAGTCACCGTATCGGGGTGAACCAAGAGACCCAGTACTTC
TRBV18	NA	many	TRBJ1-4	14	CASSPVGGNEKLFF	TGTGCCAGCTCACCAGTGGGCGGGAATGAAAAACTGTTTTTT
TRBV5-1	TRBD1	few	TRBJ2-2	17	CATGTGRVIANTGELFF	TGCGCAACCGGGACAGGAAGGGTTATCGCGAACACCGGGGAGCTGTTTTTT
TRBV20-1	NA	NA	TRBJ2-4	15	CSARANTGQLNIQYF	TGCAGTGCTAGAGCAAATACTGGACAATTAAACATTCAGTACTTC
TRBV30	TRBD1	many	TRBJ2-5	13	CAWAGQGGSAQYF	TGTGCCTGGGCAGGACAGGGGGGTTCGGCCCAGTACTTC
TRBV11-2	TRBD1	few	TRBJ2-2	14	CASSLDNRGGELFF	TGTGCCAGCAGCTTAGACAACAGGGGCGGGGAGCTGTTTTTT
TRBV7-8	NA	many	TRBJ1-5	16	CASSSSGTFIGQPQHF	TGTGCCAGCAGCTCATCCGGGACATTCATTGGGCAGCCCCAGCATTTT
TRBV7-9	TRBD1	NA	TRBJ2-5	15	CASSSDRGLVETQYF	TGTGCCAGCAGCTCGGACAGGGGGCTAGTAGAGACCCAGTACTTC
TRBV12-3/TRBV12-4	TRBD2	many	TRBJ2-7	13	CASRNGLVYEQYF	TGTGCCAGCAGGAATGGACTAGTCTACGAGCAGTACTTC
TRBV6-1	TRBD1	NA	TRBJ1-2	14	CASRRRDRSYGYTF	TGTGCCAGCAGACGACGGGACAGGAGCTATGGCTACACCTTC
TRBV11-2	NA	many	TRBJ2-7	13	CASSLIGRDEQYF	TGTGCCAGCAGCTTAATTGGCCGGGACGAGCAGTACTTC
TRBV6-1	TRBD1	many	TRBJ2-7	13	CARLGQGAYEQYF	TGTGCCAGATTAGGGCAGGGGGCCTACGAGCAGTACTTC
TRBV30	NA	many	TRBJ2-1	14	CAWSDGTSYNEQFF	TGTGCCTGGAGCGACGGGACTTCGTACAATGAGCAGTTCTTC
TRBV7-9	TRBD1	few	TRBJ1-2	14	CASSLADREYGYTF	TGTGCCAGCAGCTTAGCAGACAGGGAATATGGCTACACCTTC
TRBV11-3	NA	many	TRBJ2-1	13	CASSLATYNEQFF	TGTGCCAGCAGCTTAGCCACCTACAATGAGCAGTTCTTC
TRBV3-1	NA	many	TRBJ1-2	14	CASSQDEFGFGYTF	TGTGCCAGCAGCCAAGATGAATTTGGGTTCGGCTACACCTTC
TRBV7-2	NA	few	TRBJ1-5	13	CASSLGQLQPQHF	TGTGCCAGCAGCTTAGGACAGCTCCAGCCCCAGCATTTT
TRBV29-1	TRBD1	many	TRBJ2-3	14	CSGTTGVVADTQYF	TGCAGCGGGACCACAGGGGTGGTCGCAGATACGCAGTATTTT
TRBV6-2/TRBV6-3	NA	NA	TRBJ2-4	19	CASSYGSLGTYLLENIQYF	TGTGCCAGCAGTTACGGGAGCTTGGGTACTTACCTCTTGGAAAACATTCAGTACTTC
TRBV9	NA	few	TRBJ2-7	15	CASSPQTSPGLEQYF	TGTGCCAGCAGCCCTCAGACTAGTCCGGGACTCGAGCAGTACTTC